This T cell receptor (beta chain) was observed in a study of PD-1 blockade in classical Hodgkin lymphoma. CDR3 length: 13 residues. Germline CDR1 LNHDA, CDR2 SQIVND (reference sequence). Trimming shortened V by 8 bases and J by 4 bases, and 13 bases separated the two germline ends. A remark on this clone: Its target is unknown.

Produced via immunoSEQ multiplex PCR; TCRdb's table is partial and in-frame only. Of over 25,000 clones listed, roughly 85% were seen once; the top ten hold 20% to 25%. Findings and caveats of the study: Nivolumab initiated under 1 year post-ASCT led to patient exclusion. The baseline diversity of complete responders showed similarity to that of newly diagnosed patients.

All trial patients relapsed after autologous stem cell transplantation. This material consisted of peripheral blood mononuclear cells (PBMCs), taken before the second cycle of nivolumab. This receptor was identified in a human donor with classical Hodgkin lymphoma. The V gene is TRBV19, the J gene TRBJ2-3; TRBD2 might be the D (6 bases). The CDR3 region is CASGAGPADTQYF. CDR3 nucleotides: TGTGCCAGTGGAGCGGGTCCGGCAGATACGCAGTATTTT. Full variable domain (remainder filled in from reference TRBV19 and TRBJ2-3): DGGITQSPKYLFRKEGQNVTLSCEQNLNHDAMYWYRQDPGQGLRLIYYSQIVNDFQKGDIAEGYSVSREKKESFPLTVTSAQKNPTAFYLCASGAGPADTQYFGPGTRLTVL.